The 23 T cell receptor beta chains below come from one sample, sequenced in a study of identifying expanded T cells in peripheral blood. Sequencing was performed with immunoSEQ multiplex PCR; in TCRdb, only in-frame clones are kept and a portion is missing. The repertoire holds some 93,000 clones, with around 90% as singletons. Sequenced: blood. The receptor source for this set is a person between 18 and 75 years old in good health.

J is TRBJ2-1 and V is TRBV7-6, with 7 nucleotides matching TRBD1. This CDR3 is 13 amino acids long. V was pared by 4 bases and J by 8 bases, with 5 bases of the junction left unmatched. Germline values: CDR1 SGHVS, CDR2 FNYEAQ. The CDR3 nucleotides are TGTGCCAGCAGCTCGACAGGGTTGGATGAGCAGTTCTTC. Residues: CASSSTGLDEQFF.

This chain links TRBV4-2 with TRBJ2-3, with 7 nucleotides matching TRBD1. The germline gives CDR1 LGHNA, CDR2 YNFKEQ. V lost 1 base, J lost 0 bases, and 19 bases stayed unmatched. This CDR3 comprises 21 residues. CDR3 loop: CASSQVRGTQASLPSTDTQYF. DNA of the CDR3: TGTGCCAGCAGCCAAGTCAGGGGGACACAGGCCTCCTTACCTAGCACAGATACGCAGTATTTT.

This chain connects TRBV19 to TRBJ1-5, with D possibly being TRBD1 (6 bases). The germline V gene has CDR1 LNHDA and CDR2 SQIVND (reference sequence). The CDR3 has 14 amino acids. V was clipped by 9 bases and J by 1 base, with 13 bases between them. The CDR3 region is CARAERGSNQPQHF. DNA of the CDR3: TGTGCCAGGGCCGAGAGGGGGAGCAATCAGCCCCAGCATTTT. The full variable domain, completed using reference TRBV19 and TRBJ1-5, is DGGITQSPKYLFRKEGQNVTLSCEQNLNHDAMYWYRQDPGQGLRLIYYSQIVNDFQKGDIAEGYSVSREKKESFPLTVTSAQKNPTAFYLCARAERGSNQPQHFGDGTRLSIL.

CDR3: CASSLEGFEQYF. Written as DNA, the CDR3 is TGCGCCAGCAGCTTAGAAGGGTTCGAGCAGTACTTC. V gene TRBV5-1 combines with J gene TRBJ2-7; D gene ambiguous. Trimming took off 2 bases at V and 6 bases at J, with 9 bases between the two ends. The CDR3 contains 12 residues. Per germline, CDR1 SGHRS and CDR2 YFSETQ.

The CDR3 DNA sequence: TGTGCCAGCACCCCCTGGGGCAGCATAAACTATGGCTACACCTTC. It translates to CASTPWGSINYGYTF. This rearrangement joins TRBV9 to TRBJ1-2; perhaps TRBD1 as D (5 bases). The ends were cut back, 6 bases at V and 2 bases at J, with 17 bases in the middle. The CDR3 loop spans 15 amino acids. In germline, CDR1 is SGDLS, CDR2 YYNGEE.

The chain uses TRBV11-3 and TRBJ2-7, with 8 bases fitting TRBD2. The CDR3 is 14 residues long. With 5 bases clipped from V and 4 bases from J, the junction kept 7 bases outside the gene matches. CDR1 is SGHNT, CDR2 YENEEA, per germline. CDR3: CASSPYGGGYEQYF. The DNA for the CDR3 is TGTGCCAGCAGCCCGTACGGGGGGGGATACGAGCAGTACTTC.

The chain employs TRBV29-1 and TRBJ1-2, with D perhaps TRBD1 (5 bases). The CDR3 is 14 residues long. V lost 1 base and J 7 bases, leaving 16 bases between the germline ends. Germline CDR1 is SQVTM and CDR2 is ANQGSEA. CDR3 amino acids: CSVEGGSGVGGYTF. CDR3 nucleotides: TGCAGCGTTGAAGGAGGGTCGGGGGTTGGTGGCTACACCTTC.

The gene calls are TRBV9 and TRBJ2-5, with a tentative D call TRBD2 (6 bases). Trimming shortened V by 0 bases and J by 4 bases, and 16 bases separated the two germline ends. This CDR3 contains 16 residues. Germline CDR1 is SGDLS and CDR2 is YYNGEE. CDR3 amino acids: CASSVVGAGAPETQYF. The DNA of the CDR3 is TGTGCCAGCAGCGTAGTGGGAGCGGGCGCTCCAGAGACCCAGTACTTC.

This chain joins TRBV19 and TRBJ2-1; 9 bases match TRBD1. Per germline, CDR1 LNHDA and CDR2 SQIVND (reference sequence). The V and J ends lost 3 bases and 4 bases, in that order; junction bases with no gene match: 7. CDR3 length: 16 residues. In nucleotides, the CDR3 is TGTGCCAGTAGTATCCGTCTGGGACAGGGTTACAATGAGCAGTTCTTC. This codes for CASSIRLGQGYNEQFF.

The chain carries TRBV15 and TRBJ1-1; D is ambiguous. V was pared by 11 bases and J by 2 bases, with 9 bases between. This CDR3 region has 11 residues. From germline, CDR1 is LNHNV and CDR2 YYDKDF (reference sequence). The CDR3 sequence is CAAAGNTEAFF. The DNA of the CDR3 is TGTGCCGCGGCCGGCAACACTGAAGCTTTCTTT.

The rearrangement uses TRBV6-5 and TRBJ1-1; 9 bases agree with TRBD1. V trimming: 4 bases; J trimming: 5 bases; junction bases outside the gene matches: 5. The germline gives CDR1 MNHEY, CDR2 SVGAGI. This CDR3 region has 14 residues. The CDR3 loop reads CASSFTGGLTEAFF. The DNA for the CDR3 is TGTGCCAGCAGTTTTACAGGGGGCTTGACTGAAGCTTTCTTT.

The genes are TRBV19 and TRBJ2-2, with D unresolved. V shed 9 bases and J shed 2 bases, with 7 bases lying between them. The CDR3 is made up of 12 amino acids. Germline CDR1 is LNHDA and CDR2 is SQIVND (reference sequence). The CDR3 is CARGSNTGELFF. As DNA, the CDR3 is TGTGCCAGGGGAAGTAACACCGGGGAGCTGTTTTTT.

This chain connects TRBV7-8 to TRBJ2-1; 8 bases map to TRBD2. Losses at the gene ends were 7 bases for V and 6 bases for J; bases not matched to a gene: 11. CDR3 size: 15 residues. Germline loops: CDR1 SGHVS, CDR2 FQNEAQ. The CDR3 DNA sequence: TGTGCCAGCAACCAATTTGCGGGAGGAGGCAATGAGCAGTTCTTC. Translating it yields CASNQFAGGGNEQFF.

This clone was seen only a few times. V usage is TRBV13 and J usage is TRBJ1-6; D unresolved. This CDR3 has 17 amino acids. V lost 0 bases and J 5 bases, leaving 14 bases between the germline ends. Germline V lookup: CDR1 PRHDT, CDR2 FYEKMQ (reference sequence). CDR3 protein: CASSLGSLGRDNSPLHF. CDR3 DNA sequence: TGTGCCAGCAGCTTAGGATCTCTTGGTAGGGATAATTCACCCCTCCACTTT.

This CDR3 reads CASSEAQGSNQPQHF. CDR3 DNA sequence: TGTGCCAGCAGTGAAGCGCAAGGGAGCAATCAGCCCCAGCATTTT. The chain uses TRBV2 and TRBJ1-5; D gene ambiguous. This CDR3 has 15 amino acids. Germline V gene lookup returns CDR1 SNHLY and CDR2 FYNNEI. Trimming removed 0 bases at V and 1 base at J, with 7 bases between. Drawing the rest from reference TRBV2 and TRBJ1-5, the complete variable domain is EPEVTQTPSHQVTQMGQEVILRCVPISNHLYFYWYRQILGQKVEFLVSFYNNEISEKSEIFDDQFSVERPDGSNFTLKIRSTKLEDSAMYFCASSEAQGSNQPQHFGDGTRLSIL.

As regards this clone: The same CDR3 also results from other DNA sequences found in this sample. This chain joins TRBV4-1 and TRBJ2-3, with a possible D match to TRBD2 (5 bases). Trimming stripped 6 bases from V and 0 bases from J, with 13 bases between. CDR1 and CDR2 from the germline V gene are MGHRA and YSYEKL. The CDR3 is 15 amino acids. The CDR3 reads CASSPTRDSTDTQYF. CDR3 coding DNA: TGCGCCAGCAGTCCAACACGGGATAGCACAGATACGCAGTATTTT.

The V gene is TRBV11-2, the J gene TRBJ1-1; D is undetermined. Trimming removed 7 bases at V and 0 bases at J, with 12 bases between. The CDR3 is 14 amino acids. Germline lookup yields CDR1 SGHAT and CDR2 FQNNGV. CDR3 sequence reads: CASTRQQMNTEAFF. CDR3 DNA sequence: TGTGCCAGCACCCGGCAGCAGATGAACACTGAAGCTTTCTTT.

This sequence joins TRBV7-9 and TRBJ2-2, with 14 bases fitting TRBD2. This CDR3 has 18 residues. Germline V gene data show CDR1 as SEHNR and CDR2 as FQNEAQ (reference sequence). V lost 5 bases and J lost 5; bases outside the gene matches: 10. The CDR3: CASSPGLAGGSRTGELFF. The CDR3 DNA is TGTGCCAGCAGCCCTGGACTAGCGGGGGGCTCCCGAACCGGGGAGCTGTTTTTT.

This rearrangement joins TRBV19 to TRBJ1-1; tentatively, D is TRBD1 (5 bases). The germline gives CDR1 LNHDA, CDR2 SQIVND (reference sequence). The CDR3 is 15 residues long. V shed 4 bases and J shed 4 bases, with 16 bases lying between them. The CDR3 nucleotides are TGTGCCAGTAGTACCATGGGACTGACTGCCACTGAAGCTTTCTTT. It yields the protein CASSTMGLTATEAFF. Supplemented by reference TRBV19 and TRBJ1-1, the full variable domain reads DGGITQSPKYLFRKEGQNVTLSCEQNLNHDAMYWYRQDPGQGLRLIYYSQIVNDFQKGDIAEGYSVSREKKESFPLTVTSAQKNPTAFYLCASSTMGLTATEAFFGQGTRLTVV.

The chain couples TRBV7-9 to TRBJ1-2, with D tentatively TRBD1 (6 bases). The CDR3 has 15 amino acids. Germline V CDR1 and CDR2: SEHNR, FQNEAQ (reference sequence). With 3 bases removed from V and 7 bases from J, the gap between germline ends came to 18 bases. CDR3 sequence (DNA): TGTGCCAGCAGCTTGACAGCACCCCAAGGGGGTGGCTACACCTTC. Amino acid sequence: CASSLTAPQGGGYTF.

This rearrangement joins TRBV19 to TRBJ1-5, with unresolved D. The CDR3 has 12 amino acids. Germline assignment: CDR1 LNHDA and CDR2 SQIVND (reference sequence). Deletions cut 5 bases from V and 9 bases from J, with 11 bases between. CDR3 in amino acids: CASSPREGPQHF. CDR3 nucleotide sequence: TGTGCCAGTAGTCCCCGGGAGGGGCCCCAGCATTTT.

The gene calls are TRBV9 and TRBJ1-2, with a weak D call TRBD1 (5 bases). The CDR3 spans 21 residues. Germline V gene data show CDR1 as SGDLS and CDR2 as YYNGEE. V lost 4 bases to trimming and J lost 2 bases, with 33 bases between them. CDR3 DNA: TGTGCCAGCAGCCAGGCCTTCGGGGCAAACGCCCCTTACCCCACAAACTATGGCTACACCTTC. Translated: CASSQAFGANAPYPTNYGYTF.

The CDR3 is CASREQGGTIYF. The CDR3, as DNA: TGTGCCAGCAGGGAACAGGGAGGCACCATATATTTT. This sequence joins TRBV6-6 and TRBJ1-3; D may be TRBD1 (6 bases). Germline CDR1 MNHNY, CDR2 SVGAGI (reference sequence). V was pared by 6 bases and J by 9 bases, with 12 bases between. There are 12 residues in the CDR3.